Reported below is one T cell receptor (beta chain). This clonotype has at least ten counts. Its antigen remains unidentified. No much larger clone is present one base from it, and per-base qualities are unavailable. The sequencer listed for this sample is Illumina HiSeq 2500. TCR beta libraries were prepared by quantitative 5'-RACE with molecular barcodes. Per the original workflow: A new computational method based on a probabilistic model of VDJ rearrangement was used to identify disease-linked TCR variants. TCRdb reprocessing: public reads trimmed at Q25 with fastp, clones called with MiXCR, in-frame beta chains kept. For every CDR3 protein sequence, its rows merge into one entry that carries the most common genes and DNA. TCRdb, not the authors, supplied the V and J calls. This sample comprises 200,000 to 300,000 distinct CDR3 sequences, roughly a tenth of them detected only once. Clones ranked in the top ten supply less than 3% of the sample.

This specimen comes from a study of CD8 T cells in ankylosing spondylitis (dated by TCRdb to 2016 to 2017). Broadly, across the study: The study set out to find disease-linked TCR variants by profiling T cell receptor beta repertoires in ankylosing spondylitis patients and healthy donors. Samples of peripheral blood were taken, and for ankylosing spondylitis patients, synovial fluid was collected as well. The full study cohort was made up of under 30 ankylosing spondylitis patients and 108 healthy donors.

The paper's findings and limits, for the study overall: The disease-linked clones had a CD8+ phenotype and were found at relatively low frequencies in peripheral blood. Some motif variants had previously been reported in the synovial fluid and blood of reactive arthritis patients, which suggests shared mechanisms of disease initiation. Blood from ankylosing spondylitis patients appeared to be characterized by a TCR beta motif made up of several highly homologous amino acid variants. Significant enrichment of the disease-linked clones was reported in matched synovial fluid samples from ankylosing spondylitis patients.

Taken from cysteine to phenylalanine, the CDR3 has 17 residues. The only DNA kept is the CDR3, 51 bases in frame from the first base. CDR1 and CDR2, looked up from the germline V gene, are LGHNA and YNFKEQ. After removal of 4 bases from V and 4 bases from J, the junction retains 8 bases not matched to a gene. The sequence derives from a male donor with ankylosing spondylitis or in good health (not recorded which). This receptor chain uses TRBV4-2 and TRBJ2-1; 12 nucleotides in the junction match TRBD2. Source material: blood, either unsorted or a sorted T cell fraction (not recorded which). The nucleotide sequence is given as TGTGCCAGCAGCCGGACAGGACTAGCGGGGAAATACAATGAGCAGTTCTTC. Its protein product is CASSRTGLAGKYNEQFF.